This T cell receptor (beta chain) was captured by sequencing in a study of blood T cell repertoires in COVID-19. TCRdb keeps only in-frame clones here, not all; method: immunoSEQ multiplex PCR. The data contain 200,000 to 250,000 clones, about nine tenths of them singletons. With 3 bases removed from V and 8 bases from J, the gap between germline ends came to 10 bases. CDR3 length: 12 amino acids. CDR1 KGHSH and CDR2 LQKENI come from the germline V gene. This receptor was obtained from a man younger than 35 with acute COVID-19. This chain uses TRBV18 with TRBJ1-2; maybe TRBD1 (5 bases). The sample comprised PBMCs or T cells enriched from blood (not recorded which). CDR3 DNA sequence: TGTGCCAGCTCACCCCGTCAGGGAGGCTACACCTTC. It is translated as CASSPRQGGYTF.